The source of this TCR beta chain is a study of blood T cell repertoires in COVID-19. Repertoires were generated with immunoSEQ multiplex PCR, while TCRdb's copy carries only in-frame clones and drops some. The sample lists about 370,000 clones; approximately 93% were seen once. CDR1 is KGHDR, CDR2 SFDVKD, per germline. The CDR3 loop spans 15 amino acids. Trimming stripped 7 bases from V and 3 bases from J, with 17 bases between. This sequence joins TRBV24-1 and TRBJ1-1, with D unclear. Sequenced sample: PBMCs or T cells enriched from blood (not recorded which). The sequence derives from a woman aged 40 to 55 who had been exposed to COVID-19. CDR3 sequence reads: CATSAPDGGDTEAFF. The CDR3 nucleotides are TGTGCCACCAGCGCCCCGGACGGCGGGGACACTGAAGCTTTCTTT.